The 12 T cell receptor beta chains listed next were all sequenced from one sample in a study of patients and donors after allogeneic stem cell transplantation. MiXCR was run by TCRdb on the RT-PCR reads, yielding one entry per CDR3 protein. Here the sample spans approximately 160,000 distinct CDR3 sequences, approximately 25% being singletons. Material: blood, either unsorted or a sorted T cell fraction (not recorded which). The receptors were sampled from a human donor who was either an allogeneic HSCT recipient or a stem cell or donor lymphocyte infusion donor (not recorded which). It is not recorded whose cells these are; they may come from a transplant donor.

This clonotype was observed a handful of times. This CDR3 is CASSEASFEKLFF. The CDR3 DNA reads as TGTGCCAGCAGTGAAGCGTCCTTTGAAAAACTGTTTTTT. V and J are TRBV6-1 and TRBJ1-4, with D unclear. The V and J ends lost 0 bases and 7 bases respectively, with 6 bases between them. This CDR3 has 13 amino acids. The germline CDR1 and CDR2 sequences are MNHNS and SASEGT.

In this sample, this clonotype turned up a few times. The chain couples TRBV5-1 to TRBJ2-7, with D perhaps matching TRBD1 (6 bases). This CDR3 region has 15 residues. Trimming cost V 0 bases and J 5 bases, with 15 bases left between them. In germline, CDR1 is SGHRS, CDR2 YFSETQ. Written as DNA, the CDR3 is TGCGCCAGCAGCTTGGGTTTGGGACACCCCGACGAGCAGTACTTC. This translates into CASSLGLGHPDEQYF.

This chain joins TRBV6-6 and TRBJ2-5, with TRBD1 matching 10 bases. The CDR3 contains 15 residues. Trimming cost V 2 bases and J 5 bases; bases outside gene matches: 5. The germline CDR1 and CDR2 sequences are MNHNY and SVGAGI (reference sequence). The CDR3 bases are TGTGCCAGCAGTTACGGAAGGACAGGGGGGGAGACCCAGTACTTC. This translates into CASSYGRTGGETQYF.

This clonotype was found many times. The chain is built from TRBV12-3 or TRBV12-4 and TRBJ1-1; D is possibly TRBD1 (5 bases). V was clipped by 3 bases and J by 11 bases, with 16 bases between them. CDR3 length: 13 amino acids. The CDR3 here is CASSFLSQGMAFF. The DNA of the CDR3 is TGTGCCAGCAGTTTTTTGAGTCAGGGTATGGCTTTCTTT.

The chain uses TRBV20-1 and TRBJ1-5, with D unresolved. Germline-derived CDR1 and CDR2 are DFQATT and SNEGSKA (reference sequence). Trimming left V 1 base short and J 3 bases short, with 4 bases between. The CDR3 runs 12 residues. The CDR3 spells CSARGNNQPQHF. In DNA, the CDR3 is TGCAGTGCTAGAGGCAACAATCAGCCCCAGCATTTT.

There are a few counts of this clonotype. The chain has TRBV6-1 and TRBJ2-5, with D tentatively TRBD2 (5 bases). The length of the CDR3 is 13 residues. Trimming took off 6 bases at V and 2 bases at J, with 10 bases between the two ends. Germline V gene data show CDR1 as MNHNS and CDR2 as SASEGT. The CDR3 DNA follows: TGTGCCAGCAGGGCGGGCCTACAAGAGACCCAGTACTTC. Translation: CASRAGLQETQYF.

This chain links TRBV11-2 with TRBJ2-2, with 9 bases aligning to TRBD1. Germline V gene lookup returns CDR1 SGHAT and CDR2 FQNNGV. The CDR3 length is 16 residues. Unmatched junction bases numbered 6, after V lost 3 bases and J lost 4 bases. CDR3 region: CASSFRDREGTGELFF. In nucleotides, the CDR3 is TGTGCCAGCAGCTTTAGGGACAGGGAGGGCACCGGGGAGCTGTTTTTT.

This clonotype was recorded a few times. The J gene is TRBJ2-6, the V gene TRBV7-9; unclear D gene. Per germline, CDR1 SEHNR and CDR2 FQNEAQ (reference sequence). The CDR3 extends over 16 amino acids. With 7 bases removed from V and 4 bases from J, the gap between germline ends came to 17 bases. This CDR3 reads CASKFPLGTGANVLTF. CDR3 bases: TGTGCCAGCAAGTTTCCTCTGGGTACGGGGGCCAACGTCCTGACTTTC.

The V call is TRBV20-1, the J call TRBJ1-1; 9 bases agree with TRBD1. V lost 0 bases, J lost 0 bases, and 2 bases stayed unmatched. This CDR3 has 15 residues. Germline V CDR1 and CDR2: DFQATT, SNEGSKA (reference sequence). The CDR3 coding sequence is TGCAGTGCTAGAGATGGGGACAGGGTGAACACTGAAGCTTTCTTT. Encoded protein: CSARDGDRVNTEAFF.

The chain links TRBV5-5 to TRBJ1-1; D not resolved. V lost 6 bases and J 1 base, leaving 16 bases between the germline ends. CDR1 SGHKS and CDR2 YYEKEE come from the germline V gene (reference sequence). The CDR3 totals 15 residues. The CDR3 sequence: CASTRGMTGNTEAFF. CDR3 sequence (DNA): TGTGCCAGCACCCGTGGGATGACCGGGAACACTGAAGCTTTCTTT.

The table lists this clonotype with a few counts. The chain recombines TRBV9 with TRBJ1-2; D might be TRBD1 (5 bases). The V end lost 0 bases, the J end lost 5 bases, and 11 bases lay between the germline ends. The CDR3 is made up of 14 amino acids. Germline assignment: CDR1 SGDLS and CDR2 YYNGEE. The CDR3: CASSVAQGWYGYTF. The CDR3 DNA reads TGTGCCAGCAGCGTAGCCCAGGGATGGTATGGCTACACCTTC.

This clonotype was counted only a few times. The V call is TRBV9, the J call TRBJ1-1; D possibly corresponds to TRBD1 (6 bases). Germline values: CDR1 SGDLS, CDR2 YYNGEE. V lost 3 bases, J lost 0 bases, and 15 bases lay in between. This CDR3 has 16 amino acids. The CDR3 nucleotides read TGTGCCAGCAGCGAAACAGGCAGGGGTATGAACACTGAAGCTTTCTTT. Encoded protein: CASSETGRGMNTEAFF.